These 28 T cell receptor beta chains were all obtained from the same sample, sequenced in a study of Graves' ophthalmopathy and Graves' hyperthyroidism. Amplified material comprised TCR beta CDR3 regions derived from RNA transcripts. After a first-round RT-PCR with HTBI primers, a second-round multiplex PCR was run. TCRdb reprocessed the multiplex PCR reads via MiXCR and lists one record per CDR3 protein. The sample yields about 410,000 distinct CDR3 sequences, 15% to 20% seen once. Sequencing was performed on peripheral blood. These receptors were collected from a young woman with Graves' ophthalmopathy.

The table lists this clonotype with many counts. This sequence joins TRBV27 and TRBJ2-7; 12 positions match TRBD2. V shed 6 bases and J 7 bases; nucleotides not matched to a gene: 7. CDR3 length: 14 residues. In germline, CDR1 is MNHEY, CDR2 SMNVEV (reference sequence). CDR3 region: CASRPLAGGREQYF. Written as DNA, the CDR3 is TGTGCCAGCAGGCCTCTAGCGGGGGGGCGAGAGCAGTACTTC.

This chain joins TRBV6-2 or TRBV6-3 and TRBJ2-7; D uncertain. There are 14 residues in the CDR3. CDR1 MNHEY and CDR2 SVGEGT come from the germline V gene. V was shortened by 2 bases and J by 2 bases, with 10 bases between the two germline ends. The chain's CDR3 is CASSYGLGTYEQYF. The CDR3 DNA reads as TGTGCCAGCAGTTACGGATTGGGGACCTACGAGCAGTACTTC.

This clonotype was observed many times. The rearrangement joins TRBV20-1 to TRBJ2-5; TRBD2 matches 9 bases. Germline-derived CDR1 and CDR2 are DFQATT and SNEGSKA (reference sequence). V was pared by 3 bases and J by 3 bases, with 5 bases of the junction left unmatched. The length of the CDR3 is 14 residues. The CDR3 sequence is CSASSGSEEETQYF. The DNA of the CDR3 is TGCAGTGCTAGTAGCGGGAGCGAGGAAGAGACCCAGTACTTC.

This clonotype was observed at least ten times. The rearrangement links TRBV12-3 or TRBV12-4 to TRBJ1-2; no reliable D call. V shed 6 bases and J shed 2 bases, with 16 bases lying between them. The length of the CDR3 is 15 residues. The CDR3, as DNA: TGTGCCAGCAGCGCCCGGCAGAAAGGGAACTATGGCTACACCTTC. This encodes CASSARQKGNYGYTF.

This clonotype occurred many times. The chain is built from TRBV5-1 and TRBJ2-7, with 7 nucleotides matching TRBD2. Per the germline V gene, CDR1 is SGHRS and CDR2 is YFSETQ. V lost 0 bases, J lost 4 bases, and 4 bases stayed unmatched. The length of the CDR3 is 14 residues. The CDR3 DNA is TGCGCCAGCAGCTTGGGCCCTAGCGGATACGAGCAGTACTTC. Its translation: CASSLGPSGYEQYF.

This clonotype was recorded at least ten times. The chain links TRBV6-6 to TRBJ1-1; D is possibly TRBD1 (6 bases). The V end lost 5 bases, the J end lost 5 bases, and 12 bases lay between the germline ends. Germline CDR1 MNHNY, CDR2 SVGAGI (reference sequence). This CDR3 spans 13 amino acids. For the CDR3, the DNA is TGTGCCAGCAGTCAGGGGCGGAAGACTGAAGCTTTCTTT. Its protein product is CASSQGRKTEAFF.

This clonotype occurred many times. The CDR3 is CSARRQGSQPQHF. The CDR3, as DNA: TGCAGTGCTAGAAGACAGGGGAGTCAGCCCCAGCATTTT. V is TRBV20-1 and J is TRBJ1-5; TRBD1 matches 8 bases. This CDR3 has 13 residues. CDR1 and CDR2 from the germline V gene are DFQATT and SNEGSKA (reference sequence). The trim removed 2 bases at V and 6 bases at J, leaving 3 bases unmatched.

This clonotype was counted ten times or more. The chain links TRBV7-2 to TRBJ2-7; no firm D call. Trimming pared 2 bases from V and 3 bases from J, leaving 14 bases between. The CDR3 is 15 residues long. Germline V CDR1 and CDR2: SGHTA, FQGNSA. The CDR3 bases are TGTGCCAGCAGCTTACTGACCCTCCCAGACTACGAGCAGTACTTC. It encodes CASSLLTLPDYEQYF.

The chain uses TRBV6-1 and TRBJ2-7; 8 bases are a match to TRBD1. This CDR3 spans 14 amino acids. CDR1 and CDR2 (germline): MNHNS, SASEGT. Germline trimming cut 5 bases from V and 4 bases from J; bases unmatched to any gene: 7. For the CDR3, the DNA is TGTGCCAGCAGTCGTGAGACAGGGGTATACGAGCAGTACTTC. This translates into CASSRETGVYEQYF.

This clonotype appeared many times. The chain couples TRBV30 to TRBJ2-7; D unresolved. CDR1 is GTSNPN, CDR2 SVGIG, per germline (reference sequence). V was pared by 0 bases and J by 5 bases, with 17 bases between. CDR3 length: 15 residues. This CDR3 is CAWSVPNLPPDEQYF. CDR3 nucleotides: TGTGCCTGGAGTGTCCCAAACCTCCCCCCGGACGAGCAGTACTTC.

Ten or more counts support this clonotype. The V call is TRBV5-1, the J call TRBJ2-5; 10 bases match TRBD2. The V and J ends lost 2 bases and 5 bases, in that order; junction bases with no gene match: 9. Germline CDR1 reads SGHRS; CDR2 reads YFSETQ. The CDR3 runs 16 residues. For the CDR3, the DNA is TGCGCCAGCAGCTTAGCGGGAGGGCCTGATTCGGAGACCCAGTACTTC. It encodes CASSLAGGPDSETQYF.

This clonotype was picked up many times. J is TRBJ1-1 and V is TRBV30, with unresolved D. Germline CDR1 is GTSNPN and CDR2 is SVGIG (reference sequence). CDR3 length: 11 amino acids. The ends were cut back, 0 bases at V and 7 bases at J, with 6 bases in the middle. The CDR3: CAWSVPDEAFF. The CDR3 bases are TGTGCCTGGAGTGTACCGGATGAAGCTTTCTTT.

This clonotype was detected once. The CDR3 protein is CASSASSPGLYEQYF. Here the CDR3 DNA reads TGTGCCAGCAGCGCATCGTCCCCTGGGTTATACGAGCAGTACTTC. The rearrangement links TRBV11-2 to TRBJ2-7; D remains ambiguous. V was cut by 5 bases and J by 4 bases, with 18 bases left in between. This CDR3 is built from 15 residues. Per the germline V gene, CDR1 is SGHAT and CDR2 is FQNNGV.

The sample holds many counts of this clonotype. V and J are TRBV28 and TRBJ1-3, with D possibly being TRBD1 (5 bases). CDR1 MDHEN and CDR2 SYDVKM come from the germline V gene. Between the trimmed V and J ends, which lost 6 bases and 0 bases, there was a span of 9 bases. The CDR3 covers 14 residues. The CDR3 DNA sequence: TGTGCCAGCAGGGACATCTCCTCTGGAAACACCATATATTTT. Translation gives CASRDISSGNTIYF.

The rearrangement uses TRBV6-2 or TRBV6-3 and TRBJ2-2, with TRBD1 identical over 8 bases. The V gene end was trimmed by 6 bases and the J gene end by 5 bases; junction bases not matched to a gene: 5. The germline V gene has CDR1 MNHEY and CDR2 SVGEGT. CDR3 size: 14 residues. CDR3 nucleotides: TGTGCCAGCAGGAGCACAGGGGGGACCGGGGAGCTGTTTTTT. Protein sequence: CASRSTGGTGELFF.

Ten or more counts support this clonotype. The rearrangement joins TRBV6-5 to TRBJ2-7; D perhaps matches TRBD1 (5 bases). The CDR3 has 13 amino acids. Germline CDR1 is MNHEY and CDR2 is SVGAGI. Trimming took off 9 bases at V and 2 bases at J, with 14 bases between the two ends. The CDR3 coding sequence is TGTGCCAGTAGCCCGGACATTCCCTACGAGCAGTACTTC. Translating gives CASSPDIPYEQYF.

This clonotype was seen many times. The rearrangement joins TRBV28 to TRBJ2-7, with D unclear. Trimming cost V 4 bases and J 4 bases, with 14 bases left between them. Germline V CDR1 and CDR2: MDHEN, SYDVKM. The CDR3 consists of 14 residues. CDR3 loop: CASSSGPYIYEQYF. As DNA, the CDR3 is TGTGCCAGCAGTTCCGGGCCCTATATTTACGAGCAGTACTTC.

This clonotype was seen repeatedly, ten times or more. V usage is TRBV2 and J usage is TRBJ1-1; D is undetermined. Germline V CDR1 and CDR2: SNHLY, FYNNEI. This CDR3 contains 12 residues. The V end was cut by 10 bases, the J end by 3 bases, with 12 bases between. The CDR3 protein is CATQPGYTEAFF. DNA for the CDR3: TGTGCCACCCAGCCCGGTTACACTGAAGCTTTCTTT.

This clonotype was detected ten times or more. The chain joins TRBV27 to TRBJ2-7; 8 positions agree with TRBD1. The germline gives CDR1 MNHEY, CDR2 SMNVEV (reference sequence). After removal of 0 bases from V and 4 bases from J, the junction contained 2 bases not matched to a gene. The CDR3 is made up of 14 amino acids. DNA for the CDR3: TGTGCCAGCAGTTTATCCAGGGGGCAATACGAGCAGTACTTC. Its translation: CASSLSRGQYEQYF.

In this sample, this clonotype turned up many times. The chain combines TRBV12-3 or TRBV12-4 with TRBJ2-4; the D is unclear. Trimming removed 6 bases at V and 9 bases at J, with 15 bases between. The CDR3 contains 13 residues. CDR3 nucleotides: TGTGCCAGCAGCCCTAGGAAATCGGGCATTCAGTACTTC. Its translation is CASSPRKSGIQYF.

This clonotype occurred many times. This rearrangement joins TRBV2 to TRBJ1-1, with D possibly matching TRBD1 (5 bases). The CDR3 is 11 residues long. Trimming pared 6 bases from V and 10 bases from J, leaving 12 bases between. Germline V gives CDR1 SNHLY, CDR2 FYNNEI. CDR3 coding DNA: TGTGCCAGCAGAGCAGGGATCGGAGCTTTCTTT. This gives the protein CASRAGIGAFF. Combining the CDR3 with reference TRBV2 and TRBJ1-1 gives the whole variable domain EPEVTQTPSHQVTQMGQEVILRCVPISNHLYFYWYRQILGQKVEFLVSFYNNEISEKSEIFDDQFSVERPDGSNFTLKIRSTKLEDSAMYFCASRAGIGAFFGQGTRLTVV.

The chain links TRBV6-1 to TRBJ1-1; D remains unclear. CDR1 and CDR2 (germline): MNHNS, SASEGT. With 5 bases removed from V and 12 bases from J, the gap between germline ends came to 19 bases. The CDR3 spans 13 residues. The CDR3 DNA sequence: TGTGCCAGCAGTCCCGAGATGGAATCGAGACCTTTCTTT. It translates to CASSPEMESRPFF.

Many counts were recorded for this clonotype. The chain carries TRBV15 and TRBJ1-2; a weak D match, TRBD1 (6 bases). Germline V gene sequence: CDR1 LNHNV, CDR2 YYDKDF (reference sequence). This CDR3 has 14 amino acids. V was cut by 8 bases and J by 7 bases, with 20 bases left in between. Here the CDR3 reads CATGRLREGGGYTF. CDR3 DNA sequence: TGTGCCACCGGCCGGTTGCGAGAAGGGGGTGGCTACACCTTC.

This clonotype was seen at least ten times. Written as DNA, the CDR3 is TGTGCCAGCAGACAGGGTAACACTGAAGCTTTCTTT. Protein: CASRQGNTEAFF. This chain joins TRBV12-3 or TRBV12-4 and TRBJ1-1; D is possibly TRBD1 (6 bases). This CDR3 has 12 amino acids. The germline V and J ends were trimmed by 6 bases and 2 bases, with 7 bases remaining between them.

This clonotype has at least ten counts. This chain connects TRBV14 to TRBJ2-2; 10 bases are a match to TRBD2. With V trimmed by 3 bases and J by 0 bases, 7 bases remained unmatched. The CDR3 spans 18 residues. Germline V gene data show CDR1 as SGHDN and CDR2 as FVKESK. CDR3 loop: CASSQVGLALPNTGELFF. In DNA form, the CDR3 reads TGTGCCAGCAGCCAGGTGGGACTAGCGTTGCCGAACACCGGGGAGCTGTTTTTT.

This clonotype is a singleton in its sample. The V gene is TRBV7-2, the J gene TRBJ1-1; no clear D. There are 14 residues in the CDR3. The V gene lost 2 bases and the J gene lost 1 base, with 8 bases spanning the gap. CDR1 SGHTA and CDR2 FQGNSA come from the germline V gene. CDR3 nucleotide sequence: TGTGCCAGCAGCTTAACAGCATCGAACACTGAAGCTTTCTTT. This encodes CASSLTASNTEAFF.

The rearrangement uses TRBV15 and TRBJ1-5; TRBD1 agrees at 7 bases. From germline, CDR1 is LNHNV and CDR2 YYDKDF (reference sequence). V shed 0 bases, J shed 6 bases, and the junction held 14 bases outside the gene matches. This CDR3 is 18 amino acids long. The CDR3 region has the DNA TGTGCCACCAGCAGAGAGAGGGGGGGAACAGGGGCAGTTCAGCCCCAGCATTTT. This encodes CATSRERGGTGAVQPQHF.

This clonotype has at least ten counts. The chain couples TRBV6-4 to TRBJ2-1; 9 bases map to TRBD1. The CDR3 covers 14 residues. Germline loops: CDR1 MRHNA, CDR2 SNTAGT. Trimming took 3 bases from V and 7 from J; bases not matched to a gene: 4. This CDR3 reads CASSEDRGGNEQFF. CDR3 sequence (DNA): TGTGCCAGCAGTGAGGACAGGGGAGGGAATGAGCAGTTCTTC.